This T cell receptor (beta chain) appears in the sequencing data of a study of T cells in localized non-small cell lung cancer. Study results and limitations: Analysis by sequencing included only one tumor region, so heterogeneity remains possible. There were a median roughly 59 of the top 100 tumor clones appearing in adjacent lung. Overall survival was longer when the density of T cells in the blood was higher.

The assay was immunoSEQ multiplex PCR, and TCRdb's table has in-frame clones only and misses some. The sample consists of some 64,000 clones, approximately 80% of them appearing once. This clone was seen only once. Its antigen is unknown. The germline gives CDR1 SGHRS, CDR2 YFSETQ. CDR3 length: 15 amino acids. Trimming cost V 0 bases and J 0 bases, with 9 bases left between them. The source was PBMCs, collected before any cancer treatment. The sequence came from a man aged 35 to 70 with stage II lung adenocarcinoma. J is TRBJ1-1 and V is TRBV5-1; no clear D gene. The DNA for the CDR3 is TGCGCCAGCAGCTTGGAGGGATCCATGAACACTGAAGCTTTCTTT. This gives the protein CASSLEGSMNTEAFF.